This passage covers 32 T cell receptor beta chains from one sample sequenced in a study of neurological immune-mediated disorders (dated by TCRdb to the late 2010s). Receptor amplification or capture employed 5' RACE. TCRdb records Illumina HiSeq 2500 as the sequencer. TCRdb reworked the public reads: Q25 trimming with fastp, MiXCR clone assembly, productive beta chains retained. Entries that share a CDR3 protein sequence are merged under the most common genes and DNA. The sample yields 40,000 to 50,000 distinct CDR3 sequences; about 9.4% were counted once. The top ten clones comprise over 20% of the sample. Sequenced input: PBMCs. Receptor source: a woman aged 40-49 years with HTLV-1-associated myelopathy (HAM/TSP).

This clonotype showed up many times. The V and J genes are TRBV7-2 and TRBJ2-3; D call uncertain. This CDR3 region has 16 residues. V was shortened by 1 base and J by 2 bases, with 13 bases between the two germline ends. Germline V CDR1 and CDR2: SGHTA, FQGNSA. The CDR3 coding sequence is TGTGCCAGCAGCTTAGGACCCGTCCGGACCACAGATACGCAGTATTTT. Translated, it gives CASSLGPVRTTDTQYF.

With respect to this clonotype: Given a much more abundant clone one base away, this may be a read error. The gene calls are TRBV20-1 and TRBJ2-1; perhaps TRBD1 as D (6 bases). In germline, CDR1 is DFQATT, CDR2 SNEGSKA (reference sequence). CDR3 length equals 13 residues. The CDR3: CSASRDTYSEQFF. CDR3 in DNA: TGCAGTGCTTCCCGGGACACCTACAGTGAGCAGTTCTTC.

This clonotype was detected ten times or more. V and J are TRBV14 and TRBJ1-2; D is unresolved. The germline CDR1 and CDR2 sequences are SGHDN and FVKESK. The CDR3 contains 13 residues. Between the trimmed V and J ends, which lost 5 bases and 3 bases, there was a span of 10 bases. For the CDR3, the DNA is TGTGCCAGCAGCGACCGAGGGTACTATGGCTACACCTTC. Protein: CASSDRGYYGYTF.

This clonotype was seen a few times. The gene calls are TRBV7-2 and TRBJ2-2; D unresolved. Trimming shortened V by 1 base and J by 5 bases, and 5 bases separated the two germline ends. The CDR3 has 13 residues. From germline, CDR1 is SGHTA and CDR2 FQGNSA. For the CDR3, the DNA is TGTGCCAGCAGCTTAGGAGGAACCGGGGAGCTGTTTTTT. This gives the protein CASSLGGTGELFF.

This clonotype was seen repeatedly, ten times or more. The chain combines TRBV20-1 with TRBJ1-1; TRBD1 is a possible D gene (6 bases). The CDR3 is 12 residues long. The V gene lost 7 bases and the J gene lost 1 base, with 10 bases spanning the gap. Germline assignment: CDR1 DFQATT and CDR2 SNEGSKA (reference sequence). The DNA for the CDR3 is TGCAGTGTTCTGACAGGGAACACTGAAGCTTTCTTT. This sequence encodes CSVLTGNTEAFF.

This clonotype was picked up many times. This rearrangement joins TRBV7-2 to TRBJ1-3; possibly TRBD1 for D (6 bases). Germline V gene data show CDR1 as SGHTA and CDR2 as FQGNSA. The CDR3 is 13 residues long. The V end lost 4 bases, the J end lost 4 bases, and 8 bases lay between the germline ends. The CDR3 coding sequence is TGTGCCAGCAGCTCCGACAGGGGAAACACCATATATTTT. Its translation is CASSSDRGNTIYF.

At least ten counts were recorded for this clonotype. This chain joins TRBV5-1 and TRBJ2-5; D is unresolved. CDR1 is SGHRS, CDR2 YFSETQ, per germline. V was clipped by 0 bases and J by 1 base, with 7 bases between them. There are 14 residues in the CDR3. The CDR3 protein is CASSLVGSQETQYF. CDR3 DNA: TGCGCCAGCAGCTTGGTGGGCTCCCAAGAGACCCAGTACTTC. Based on the CDR3 plus reference TRBV5-1 and TRBJ2-5, the full variable domain is KAGVTQTPRYLIKTRGQQVTLSCSPISGHRSVSWYQQTPGQGLQFLFEYFSETQRNKGNFPGRFSGRQFSNSRSEMNVSTLELGDSALYLCASSLVGSQETQYFGPGTRLLVL.

This clonotype was picked up many times. The rearrangement links TRBV6-6 to TRBJ1-6; 10 nucleotides align to TRBD1. This CDR3 has 13 amino acids. Trimming cost V 5 bases and J 11 bases; bases outside gene matches: 3. CDR1 and CDR2 (germline): MNHNY, SVGAGI (reference sequence). CDR3 nucleotide sequence: TGTGCCAGCAGTCCGGGACAGGGGCCACCCCTCCACTTT. This gives the protein CASSPGQGPPLHF.

This clonotype was seen many times. The CDR3 loop reads CASSLVGIGNTIYF. The CDR3 region has the DNA TGCGCCAGCAGCTTGGTTGGGATTGGAAACACCATATATTTT. The gene calls are TRBV5-1 and TRBJ1-3; D unclear. This CDR3 has 14 residues. Per the germline V gene, CDR1 is SGHRS and CDR2 is YFSETQ. Deletions cut 0 bases from V and 3 bases from J, with 7 bases between.

This clonotype was seen repeatedly, ten times or more. This rearrangement joins TRBV4-1 to TRBJ2-3; D might be TRBD1 (6 bases). CDR1 is MGHRA, CDR2 YSYEKL, per germline. V was clipped by 1 base and J by 4 bases, with 12 bases between them. CDR3 length: 15 residues. The CDR3 here is CASSQGWGQADTQYF. For the CDR3, the DNA is TGCGCCAGCAGCCAAGGGTGGGGGCAGGCAGATACGCAGTATTTT.

V gene TRBV21-1 combines with J gene TRBJ2-5; the table's D call of TRBD1 was not tested on the DNA. TRBV21-1 is an annotated pseudogene. The CDR3 spans 13 residues. The CDR3: CASIHVSGATQYF. CDR3 coding DNA: TGTGCCAGCATTCATGTTTCCGGGGCGACCCAGTACTTC.

The chain links TRBV29-1 to TRBJ1-1; possible D gene TRBD1, 6 bases. Per germline, CDR1 SQVTM and CDR2 ANQGSEA. Trimming shortened V by 3 bases and J by 1 base, and 9 bases separated the two germline ends. The length of the CDR3 is 13 residues. The CDR3 spells CSVEQQGNTEAFF. For the CDR3, the DNA is TGCAGCGTTGAGCAACAGGGGAACACTGAAGCTTTCTTT. The entire variable domain, with the rest obtained from reference TRBV29-1 and TRBJ1-1, is as follows: SAVISQKPSRDICQRGTSLTIQCQVDSQVTMMFWYRQQPGQSLTLIATANQGSEATYESGFVIDKFPISRPNLTFSTLTVSNMSPEDSSIYLCSVEQQGNTEAFFGQGTRLTVV.

At least ten counts were recorded for this clonotype. The DNA of the CDR3 is TGTGCCAGCAGCTTATGGGACAGGGGGCGTGTTGCCAAAAACATTCAGTACTTC. This sequence encodes CASSLWDRGRVAKNIQYF. The chain carries TRBV11-2 and TRBJ2-4; 12 bases agree with TRBD1. The CDR3 is made up of 18 amino acids. With 2 bases clipped from V and 1 base from J, the junction kept 6 bases outside the gene matches. CDR1 is SGHAT and CDR2 is FQNNGV in the germline V gene.

To note about this clonotype: A much larger clonotype is one base distant, so this may be a read error. The chain combines TRBV2 with TRBJ2-5, with 8 bases matching TRBD2. Germline V gene lookup returns CDR1 SNHLY and CDR2 FYNNEI. The CDR3 extends over 16 amino acids. The chain's CDR3 is CASSEAVAGFQETKYF. The CDR3 DNA follows: TGTGCCAGCAGTGAAGCGGTAGCGGGGTTTCAAGAGACCAAGTACTTC.

This chain connects TRBV28 to TRBJ2-7; TRBD2 matches 12 bases. The CDR3 loop spans 16 amino acids. V shed 7 bases, J shed 7 bases, and the junction held 14 bases outside the gene matches. Germline V gene lookup returns CDR1 MDHEN and CDR2 SYDVKM. The CDR3 DNA reads TGTGCCAGCAACTCCGCTAGCGGGGGGGGCCCGCGGGAGCAGTACTTC. Amino acid sequence: CASNSASGGGPREQYF.

The chain couples TRBV28 to TRBJ2-2; D perhaps matches TRBD1 (5 bases). The ends were cut back, 5 bases at V and 7 bases at J, with 11 bases in the middle. Germline lookup yields CDR1 MDHEN and CDR2 SYDVKM. The CDR3 totals 13 residues. The CDR3, as DNA: TGTGCCAGCAGTCAGCAGGGTGGCGGGGAGCTGTTTTTT. Its protein is CASSQQGGGELFF.

This clonotype was seen many times. The chain has TRBV25-1 and TRBJ2-5, with D possibly TRBD1 on 5 matching bases. This CDR3 is built from 17 residues. Germline values: CDR1 MGHDK, CDR2 SYGVNS. V lost 1 base to trimming and J lost 3 bases, with 18 bases between them. The CDR3 loop is CASSEFGANNAEETQYF. CDR3 nucleotides: TGTGCCAGCAGTGAATTTGGGGCAAACAACGCAGAAGAGACCCAGTACTTC.

The sample holds many counts of this clonotype. V usage is TRBV7-2 and J usage is TRBJ2-5, with 9 bases matching TRBD1. In germline, CDR1 is SGHTA, CDR2 FQGNSA. The trim removed 4 bases at V and 5 bases at J, leaving 14 bases unmatched. This CDR3 has 17 residues. The CDR3 nucleotides read TGTGCCAGCAGCTCCCGCCTAGGACAGGGGTGGGGGGAGACCCAGTACTTC. This sequence encodes CASSSRLGQGWGETQYF.

This clonotype has at least ten counts. The chain recombines TRBV6-6 with TRBJ1-2; D is possibly TRBD1 (5 bases). V gave up 6 bases and J gave up 8 bases, with 16 bases separating them. Germline CDR1 MNHNY, CDR2 SVGAGI (reference sequence). The CDR3 consists of 13 residues. The CDR3 nucleotides read TGTGCCAGCAGGGAACAGGTGGCGGAAGGCTACACCTTC. This encodes CASREQVAEGYTF.

This clonotype has a count of ten or more. The chain combines TRBV29-1 with TRBJ1-2; a possible D gene is TRBD1 (6 bases). V lost 5 bases, J lost 7 bases, and 17 bases lay in between. The V gene's germline CDR1 is SQVTM and CDR2 ANQGSEA. The CDR3 covers 13 residues. DNA for the CDR3: TGCAGCGTTTCCGACAGGCCTGACTGTGGCTACACCTTC. Translating gives CSVSDRPDCGYTF.

The V call is TRBV6-6, the J call TRBJ1-2; D remains ambiguous. CDR3 length: 15 amino acids. Germline V lookup: CDR1 MNHNY, CDR2 SVGAGI (reference sequence). V lost 1 base and J lost 4, with 13 bases in between. This CDR3 reads CASSYYVGPFYGYTF. The CDR3 region has the DNA TGTGCCAGCAGTTACTATGTGGGTCCGTTCTATGGCTACACCTTC.

This clonotype was detected ten times or more. The chain uses TRBV7-2 and TRBJ2-7; TRBD2 agrees at 10 bases. V lost 3 bases to trimming and J lost 3 bases; unmatched junction nucleotides: 2. Looked up from germline, CDR1 is SGHTA and CDR2 is FQGNSA. The length of the CDR3 is 14 residues. For the CDR3, the DNA is TGTGCCAGCAGCTTCACTAGCGGGGACTACGAGCAGTACTTC. Its translation: CASSFTSGDYEQYF.

This chain joins TRBV3-1 and TRBJ2-7; D perhaps matches TRBD1 (5 bases). The CDR3 extends over 14 amino acids. V lost 7 bases and J 9 bases, leaving 22 bases between the germline ends. The V gene's germline CDR1 is LGHDT and CDR2 YNNKEL (reference sequence). CDR3 nucleotides: TGTGCCAGCATCACTCTGGGGCGAACGGACGTGCAGTACTTC. It encodes CASITLGRTDVQYF.

In its sample, this clonotype was seen many times. This chain uses TRBV6-2 or TRBV6-3 with TRBJ2-7, with unresolved D. V lost 4 bases and J 1 base, leaving 5 bases between the germline ends. CDR1 is MNHEY and CDR2 is SVGEGT in the germline V gene. This CDR3 is built from 12 residues. The CDR3 region is CASSSRSYEQYF. Here the CDR3 DNA reads TGTGCCAGCAGTTCTAGGTCCTACGAGCAGTACTTC.

This clonotype was seen only a few times. V gene TRBV29-1 combines with J gene TRBJ2-7; no reliable D call. The germline gives CDR1 SQVTM, CDR2 ANQGSEA. The CDR3 consists of 13 residues. V lost 5 bases to trimming and J lost 2 bases, with 13 bases between them. DNA for the CDR3: TGCAGCGTTTTTACCCCGGCTCCCTACGAGCAGTACTTC. Encoded protein: CSVFTPAPYEQYF.

This clonotype was counted at least ten times. This sequence joins TRBV5-6 and TRBJ2-1; the D call may be TRBD1 or TRBD2 (5 bases each). The germline V gene has CDR1 SGHDT and CDR2 YYEEEE. There are 14 residues in the CDR3. The ends were cut back, 1 base at V and 4 bases at J, with 9 bases in the middle. As DNA, the CDR3 is TGTGCCAGCAGCTTGTATGAGGGGTACAATGAGCAGTTCTTC. Protein sequence: CASSLYEGYNEQFF.

This clonotype was counted at least ten times. V and J are TRBV20-1 and TRBJ2-3, with TRBD1 matching over 8 bases. The germline CDR1 and CDR2 sequences are DFQATT and SNEGSKA (reference sequence). Losses at the gene ends were 3 bases for V and 1 base for J; bases not matched to a gene: 15. This CDR3 spans 18 amino acids. As DNA, the CDR3 is TGCAGTGCTAGCAAACAAAGAGGAACAGGGGGAGGCACAGATACGCAGTATTTT. The encoded protein is CSASKQRGTGGGTDTQYF.

To note about this clonotype: This may arise from a read error, as a much more abundant clone is one base away. J is TRBJ2-3 and V is TRBV10-3; a weak D match, TRBD2 (6 bases). The germline V gene encodes CDR1 ENHRY and CDR2 SYGVKD. This CDR3 has 17 residues. Trimming pared 3 bases from V and 3 bases from J, leaving 19 bases between. The CDR3 region has the DNA TGTGCCATCAGTGATAACGGTGCGCCGGGAGAAACAGATACGCAGTATTTT. Its protein product is CAISDNGAPGETDTQYF.

This clonotype was picked up many times. The chain combines TRBV5-1 with TRBJ1-1; D call uncertain. The CDR3 has 14 residues. Looked up from germline, CDR1 is SGHRS and CDR2 is YFSETQ. With 4 bases removed from V and 5 bases from J, the gap between germline ends came to 15 bases. CDR3 nucleotides: TGCGCCAGCAGCCTTCAATTCCTGGGGACTGAAGCTTTCTTT. It specifies CASSLQFLGTEAFF.

The sample holds many counts of this clonotype. CDR3 sequence: CASSPQPGVNQPQHF. CDR3 nucleotide sequence: TGTGCCAGCAGCCCCCAACCAGGGGTTAATCAGCCCCAGCATTTT. The chain links TRBV7-2 to TRBJ1-5, with D perhaps TRBD1 (6 bases). Germline V lookup: CDR1 SGHTA, CDR2 FQGNSA. V lost 5 bases to trimming and J lost 4 bases, with 15 bases between them. CDR3 size: 15 residues.

This clonotype was found many times. The CDR3 loop is CASSLTDNQPQHF. The CDR3 nucleotides read TGTGCCAGCAGCTTAACAGATAATCAGCCCCAGCATTTT. The chain joins TRBV6-5 to TRBJ1-5; D is uncertain. Germline V gene lookup returns CDR1 MNHEY and CDR2 SVGAGI. Trimming took off 6 bases at V and 4 bases at J, with 10 bases between the two ends. The CDR3 length is 13 residues.

This clonotype was counted many times. The chain is built from TRBV6-5 and TRBJ1-1, with 7 bases aligning to TRBD1. The germline gives CDR1 MNHEY, CDR2 SVGAGI. The CDR3 is made up of 14 amino acids. Trimming removed 3 bases from V and 5 bases from J; junction bases left unmatched: 6. CDR3 residues: CASSYRGGRTEAFF. The CDR3 nucleotides read TGTGCCAGCAGTTATCGAGGGGGCAGAACTGAAGCTTTCTTT.